This T cell receptor beta chain stems from a study of blood T cells in healthy people across ages. The germline V gene has CDR1 MNHEY and CDR2 SMNVEV (reference sequence). V gave up 3 bases and J gave up 6 bases, with 13 bases separating them. The CDR3 sequence is 14 residues long. This clonotype appeared a few times. A J-beta primer mix and a sample-barcoded 5' primer were used in a second PCR of about 6 to 12 cycles. Each CDR3 protein is one row after TCRdb ran MiXCR on the 5' RACE reads. Of 1.5 million to 2 million distinct CDR3 sequences in the sample, about 28% are singletons; the top ten hold about 8%.

The TCR was taken from a woman in her 30s in good health. The gene calls are TRBV27 and TRBJ2-3; D may correspond to TRBD1 or TRBD2 (5 bases each). The sample consisted of blood. The CDR3 bases are TGTGCCAGCAGTTTTGGGGGACCGCGGGATACGCAGTATTTT. This gives the protein CASSFGGPRDTQYF.